This T cell receptor (beta chain) was recorded in a study of OX40 agonist ivuxolimab in advanced cancers. Study background: Patients receiving dose escalation had hepatocellular carcinoma, melanoma, renal cell or head and neck cancer.

Germline loops: CDR1 SGHAT, CDR2 FQDESV (reference sequence). This CDR3 is 14 amino acids long. TCRdb keeps only in-frame clones here, not all; method: immunoSEQ multiplex PCR. This table holds 13,000 to 15,000 clones, about 80% found once. This chain uses TRBV11-1 with TRBJ2-5; TRBD1 matches 8 bases. Near its end, the DNA agrees better with TRBJ2-7, so the J call may be wrong. The sequencing here drew on CD4+ or CD8+ T cells sorted from blood, taken in a trial of the OX40 agonist ivuxolimab. The TCR sequence derives from an adult with an advanced solid tumor such as melanoma, head and neck, liver or kidney cancer. CDR3 region: CASSFPGQVREQYF. The DNA for the CDR3 is TGTGCCAGCAGCTTCCCGGGACAGGTCCGCGAGCAGTACTTC.